This TCR beta chain was sequenced for a study of PD-1 blockade in mismatch repair-deficient tumors. Clones were sequenced by immunoSEQ multiplex PCR, and TCRdb holds only the in-frame ones, with some missing. The data contain about 130,000 clones, more than 70% of them singletons. CDR1 and CDR2 from the germline V gene are SGDLS and YYNGEE. The CDR3 covers 17 residues. Trimming took 3 bases from V and 8 from J; bases not matched to a gene: 16. The specimen comprised peripheral blood, sampled approximately 72 weeks after starting pembrolizumab. The receptor was derived from an adult with mismatch repair-deficient cancer. This chain links TRBV9 with TRBJ2-7, with 11 bases identical to TRBD1. CDR3 in amino acids: CASSDPASGTGGSQQYF. The CDR3 nucleotides read TGTGCCAGCAGCGACCCCGCATCCGGGACAGGGGGTTCCCAGCAGTACTTC. The whole variable domain, remainder taken from reference TRBV9 and TRBJ2-7, is DSGVTQTPKHLITATGQRVTLRCSPRSGDLSVYWYQQSLDQGLQFLIQYYNGEERAKGNILERFSAQQFPDLHSELNLSSLELGDSALYFCASSDPASGTGGSQQYFGPGTRLTVT.